Listed here are 21 T cell receptor beta chains from one sample, sequenced in a study of blood T cell repertoires in COVID-19. Only in-frame clones appear in the TCRdb table, and some are missing; sequencing was by immunoSEQ multiplex PCR. The sample carries about 58,000 clones, 90% to 95% recorded once. The specimen was peripheral blood. The receptor set was obtained from a man in his fifties with active COVID-19.

The chain is built from TRBV19 and TRBJ2-1; 8 nucleotides line up with TRBD1. J lost 8 bases, V lost 0 bases, and 12 bases had no gene match. Germline V gives CDR1 LNHDA, CDR2 SQIVND (reference sequence). The CDR3 loop spans 17 amino acids. CDR3 residues: CASSIDARGQGIDEQFF. The CDR3 DNA follows: TGTGCCAGTAGTATAGATGCCCGTGGACAGGGTATAGATGAGCAGTTCTTC. Filled out from reference TRBV19 and TRBJ2-1, the complete variable domain reads DGGITQSPKYLFRKEGQNVTLSCEQNLNHDAMYWYRQDPGQGLRLIYYSQIVNDFQKGDIAEGYSVSREKKESFPLTVTSAQKNPTAFYLCASSIDARGQGIDEQFFGPGTRLTVL.

The chain combines TRBV29-1 with TRBJ2-1; 7 nucleotides agree with TRBD2. Germline V CDR1 and CDR2: SQVTM, ANQGSEA. The CDR3 spans 14 residues. V was clipped by 6 bases and J by 5 bases; unmatched bases: 10. This CDR3 is CSVSQRLADNEQFF. For the CDR3, the DNA is TGCAGCGTCTCACAGAGACTAGCTGACAATGAGCAGTTCTTC.

The chain carries TRBV11-3 and TRBJ2-3; 13 nucleotides match TRBD2. There are 16 residues in the CDR3. Trimming cost V 4 bases and J 5 bases; bases outside gene matches: 6. Germline CDR1 reads SGHNT; CDR2 reads YENEEA. In DNA form, the CDR3 reads TGTGCCAGCAGCTCACTAGCGGGGGGGCCACAAGATACGCAGTATTTT. Translating it yields CASSSLAGGPQDTQYF.

As DNA, the CDR3 is TGTGCCATCAGTGAGTTAAGCGGGTTGCTCAATGAGCAGTTCTTC. Its translation: CAISELSGLLNEQFF. The rearrangement joins TRBV10-3 to TRBJ2-1; D might be TRBD2 (6 bases). The CDR3 runs to 15 residues. With 1 base removed from V and 6 bases from J, the gap between germline ends came to 13 bases. CDR1 is ENHRY and CDR2 is SYGVKD in the germline V gene.

The chain is built from TRBV7-6 and TRBJ2-3; no definite D call. Germline-derived CDR1 and CDR2 are SGHVS and FNYEAQ. V was shortened by 2 bases and J by 1 base, with 10 bases between the two germline ends. This CDR3 comprises 15 residues. CDR3 in amino acids: CASSLSSSGTDTQYF. The DNA of the CDR3 is TGTGCCAGCAGCTTATCGTCGAGCGGCACAGATACGCAGTATTTT.

The rearrangement links TRBV5-1 to TRBJ2-7, with TRBD1 identical over 8 bases. The CDR3 spans 14 residues. V lost 1 base to trimming and J lost 5 bases; unmatched junction nucleotides: 5. The germline V gene encodes CDR1 SGHRS and CDR2 YFSETQ. CDR3 DNA sequence: TGCGCCAGCAGCTTGAGGACAGGGTGGGACGAGCAGTACTTC. As protein: CASSLRTGWDEQYF.

V is TRBV21-1 and J is TRBJ1-5. TRBV21-1 is given as a pseudogene. The length of the CDR3 is 14 residues. CDR3: CASSQKREGQPQHF. DNA for the CDR3: TGTGCCAGCAGCCAAAAAAGGGAGGGTCAGCCCCAGCATTTT.

The gene calls are TRBV11-2 and TRBJ2-1, with 12 bases fitting TRBD2. Germline CDR1 reads SGHAT; CDR2 reads FQNNGV. Trimming removed 1 base from V and 7 bases from J; junction bases left unmatched: 2. There are 15 residues in the CDR3. CDR3 DNA sequence: TGTGCCAGCAGCTTAGGACTAGCGGGAGTTAATGAGCAGTTCTTC. Its translation is CASSLGLAGVNEQFF.

V and J are TRBV15 and TRBJ2-1, with 14 positions matching TRBD2. CDR1 LNHNV and CDR2 YYDKDF come from the germline V gene (reference sequence). J gave up 9 bases and V 2 bases, and 9 bases lay outside the gene matches. The CDR3 contains 17 residues. CDR3 nucleotides: TGTGCCACCAGCAGAAGGCTGACTAGCGGGGGGGCCTTTGAGCAGTTCTTC. The encoded protein is CATSRRLTSGGAFEQFF.

V and J are TRBV3-1 (or the pseudogene TRBV3-2) and TRBJ1-4, with TRBD1 matching 7 bases. The CDR3 is 17 residues long. J was trimmed by 12 bases and V by 4 bases; bases with no gene match: 20. Germline CDR1 is LGHDT and CDR2 is YNNKEL (reference sequence). The CDR3 DNA follows: TGTGCCAGCAGCCTTCAAAAATTCATTACAGGGGAATCAGAACTGTTTTTT. Translation: CASSLQKFITGESELFF.

V and J are TRBV6-1 and TRBJ1-5, with 8 positions matching TRBD1. Trimming cost V 5 bases and J 6 bases; bases outside gene matches: 6. The CDR3 runs 14 residues. Germline CDR1 is MNHNS and CDR2 is SASEGT. The CDR3: CASSRGQGGQPQHF. The DNA of the CDR3 is TGTGCCAGCAGTCGTGGACAGGGCGGTCAGCCCCAGCATTTT.

The chain combines TRBV27 with TRBJ2-7; 9 bases line up with TRBD1. This CDR3 has 14 residues. The germline CDR1 and CDR2 sequences are MNHEY and SMNVEV (reference sequence). Germline trimming cut 5 bases from V and 6 bases from J; bases unmatched to any gene: 8. The CDR3 sequence: CASSPTGQGSEQYF. The CDR3, as DNA: TGTGCCAGCAGTCCAACGGGACAGGGCAGCGAGCAGTACTTC.

The CDR3 protein is CASSLDRLAVVPNEQFF. The CDR3, as DNA: TGTGCCAGCAGCTTAGATCGGCTGGCGGTCGTACCCAATGAGCAGTTCTTC. This rearrangement joins TRBV11-2 to TRBJ2-1; D is unclear. CDR1 is SGHAT, CDR2 FQNNGV, per germline. Trimming removed 0 bases from V and 6 bases from J, with 18 bases in between. The CDR3 is 17 amino acids.

This chain uses TRBV5-1 with TRBJ1-5, with a tentative D call TRBD1 (6 bases). CDR1 SGHRS and CDR2 YFSETQ come from the germline V gene. This CDR3 has 13 residues. Deletions cut 2 bases from V and 5 bases from J, with 8 bases between. DNA of the CDR3: TGCGCCAGCAGCTTAACAGGGTATCAGCCCCAGCATTTT. It is translated as CASSLTGYQPQHF.

The chain recombines TRBV27 with TRBJ1-2; 8 bases are shared with TRBD1. The CDR3 has 16 residues. The trim removed 0 bases at V and 4 bases at J, leaving 7 bases unmatched. Looked up from germline, CDR1 is MNHEY and CDR2 is SMNVEV (reference sequence). The CDR3 protein is CASSLSPTGVGYGYTF. The CDR3 DNA reads TGTGCCAGCAGTTTATCCCCGACAGGGGTAGGCTATGGCTACACCTTC.

V usage is TRBV27 and J usage is TRBJ2-6, with 7 bases lining up with TRBD1. The J segment lost 1 base and the V segment lost 8 bases, leaving 5 bases of the junction unmatched. The germline V gene has CDR1 MNHEY and CDR2 SMNVEV (reference sequence). This CDR3 comprises 15 residues. The CDR3, as DNA: TGTGCCAGCCGTACAGGGGCTTCTGGGGCCAACGTCCTGACTTTC. It is translated as CASRTGASGANVLTF.

The V call is TRBV5-3, the J call TRBJ1-1; TRBD1 agrees at 9 bases. TRBV5-3 is recorded as an ORF, its role being uncertain. The CDR3 totals 14 residues. Trimming cost V 3 bases and J 5 bases; bases outside gene matches: 5. The CDR3 DNA sequence: TGTGCCAGAAGCTATGGGACAGGGAAGACTGAAGCTTTCTTT. Amino acid sequence: CARSYGTGKTEAFF.

The V and J genes are TRBV2 and TRBJ1-6, with a tentative D call TRBD1 (5 bases). V was clipped by 5 bases and J by 9 bases, with 17 bases between them. This CDR3 is 15 amino acids long. Germline CDR1 reads SNHLY; CDR2 reads FYNNEI. The CDR3 is CASSPPRDKGSPLHF. CDR3 DNA sequence: TGTGCCAGCAGTCCCCCCAGGGATAAGGGTTCACCCCTCCACTTT.

The V gene is TRBV5-8, the J gene TRBJ2-7, with 7 nucleotides matching TRBD1. V was pared by 8 bases and J by 2 bases, with 10 bases of the junction left unmatched. This CDR3 comprises 14 residues. Germline CDR1 SGHTS, CDR2 YDEGEE. The DNA for the CDR3 is TGTGCCAGTCAAGACCCGGGACAGACCTACGAGCAGTACTTC. As protein: CASQDPGQTYEQYF.

The rearrangement links TRBV6-1 to TRBJ2-1; TRBD1 matches 9 bases. J was trimmed by 7 bases and V by 0 bases; bases with no gene match: 1. The CDR3 is made up of 14 amino acids. The germline CDR1 and CDR2 sequences are MNHNS and SASEGT. The CDR3 is CASSEAGQGNEQFF. For the CDR3, the DNA is TGTGCCAGCAGTGAAGCGGGACAGGGAAATGAGCAGTTCTTC.

The rearrangement joins TRBV6-1 to TRBJ1-5; tentatively, D is TRBD1 (6 bases). The germline V gene encodes CDR1 MNHNS and CDR2 SASEGT. V lost 2 bases and J lost 9, with 17 bases in between. CDR3 length: 15 amino acids. In DNA, the CDR3 is TGTGCCAGCAGTGAATTGGGGGCAGGGTCGCGGCCCCAGCATTTT. It translates to CASSELGAGSRPQHF.